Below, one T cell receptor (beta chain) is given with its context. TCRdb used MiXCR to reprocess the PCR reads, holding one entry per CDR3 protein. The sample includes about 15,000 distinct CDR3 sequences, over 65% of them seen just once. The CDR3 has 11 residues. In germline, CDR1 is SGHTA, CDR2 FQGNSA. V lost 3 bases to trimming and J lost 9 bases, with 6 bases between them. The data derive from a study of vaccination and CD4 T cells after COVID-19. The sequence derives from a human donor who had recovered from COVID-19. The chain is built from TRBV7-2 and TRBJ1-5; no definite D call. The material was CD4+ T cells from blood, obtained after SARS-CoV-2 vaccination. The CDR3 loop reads CASSFAGPQHF. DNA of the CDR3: TGTGCCAGCAGCTTCGCCGGGCCCCAGCATTTT. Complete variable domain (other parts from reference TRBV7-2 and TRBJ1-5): GAGVSQSPSNKVTEKGKDVELRCDPISGHTALYWYRQSLGQGLEFLIYFQGNSAPDKSGLPSDRFSAERTGGSVSTLTIQRTQQEDSAVYLCASSFAGPQHFGDGTRLSIL.